The 32 T cell receptor beta chains listed next were all sequenced from one sample in a study of T cell repertoires in cytomegalovirus infection. Their antigens remain unidentified. TCRdb re-derived calls from the reads in MiXCR, one entry per CDR3 protein. Of some 100,000 distinct CDR3 sequences detected, under 30% appear once; the ten largest clones hold about 81%. Sequenced material: CD8+ T cells from cultured PBMCs, taken from culture after CMV antigen stimulation. Receptors originate from a human donor in good health (CMV status not recorded). Some clones in this sample may be carry-over from other donors' samples.

The genes are TRBV15 and TRBJ2-6, with 7 positions matching TRBD1. Germline CDR1 and CDR2: LNHNV and YYDKDF (reference sequence). This CDR3 region has 17 residues. Trimming cost V 7 bases and J 0 bases; bases outside gene matches: 9. The CDR3 DNA is TGTGCCACCACCAGGGGGAAAACCCTCTCTGGGGCCAACGTCCTGACTTTC. This sequence encodes CATTRGKTLSGANVLTF.

The CDR3 bases are TGTGCCAGCAGCAGAGGGAGTAACACTGAAGCTTTCTTT. Its protein is CASSRGSNTEAFF. The chain uses TRBV7-8 and TRBJ1-1; D remains unclear. The CDR3 totals 13 residues. Germline loops: CDR1 SGHVS, CDR2 FQNEAQ. The V end lost 5 bases, the J end lost 2 bases, and 9 bases lay between the germline ends.

Written as DNA, the CDR3 is TGTGCCAGCAGTGCCCTACAGGGTGATGAGCAGTTCTTC. Translated, it gives CASSALQGDEQFF. This chain connects TRBV27 to TRBJ2-1; D is perhaps TRBD1 (6 bases). CDR3 length: 13 amino acids. Between the trimmed V and J ends, which lost 5 bases and 8 bases, there was a span of 13 bases. The V gene's germline CDR1 is MNHEY and CDR2 SMNVEV (reference sequence).

This clonotype was found a few times. The V and J genes are TRBV20-1 and TRBJ1-1; 10 nucleotides match TRBD1. Looked up from germline, CDR1 is DFQATT and CDR2 is SNEGSKA (reference sequence). Losses at the gene ends were 5 bases for V and 4 bases for J; bases not matched to a gene: 4. CDR3 length equals 13 residues. DNA for the CDR3: TGCAGTGCTGACAGGGGGCGCAGCACTGAAGCTTTCTTT. Its protein is CSADRGRSTEAFF.

Details on this clonotype: A much bigger clone sits one base away, suggesting this may be a read error. V usage is TRBV23-1 and J usage is TRBJ2-2, with 10 bases fitting TRBD1. TRBV23-1 is filed as an ORF, its function uncertain. The CDR3 has 16 amino acids. This CDR3 reads CASGQSGTGDNGELFF. CDR3 DNA: TGCGCCAGCGGTCAATCCGGGACAGGGGATAACGGGGAGCTGTTTTTT.

The chain uses TRBV19 and TRBJ2-1, with D uncertain. Germline CDR1 LNHDA, CDR2 SQIVND (reference sequence). CDR3 length: 13 amino acids. V was pared by 6 bases and J by 7 bases, with 13 bases between. As DNA, the CDR3 is TGTGCCAGTAGCGAAAGGGCTAGTAATGAGCAGTTCTTC. As protein: CASSERASNEQFF.

Many counts were recorded for this clonotype. The chain recombines TRBV7-9 with TRBJ2-5; maybe TRBD2 (6 bases). The CDR3 contains 16 residues. Deletions cut 5 bases from V and 5 bases from J, with 21 bases between. Germline lookup yields CDR1 SEHNR and CDR2 FQNEAQ (reference sequence). Written as DNA, the CDR3 is TGTGCCAGCAGCCTGCTTTCGGTAGCGGAGGGGGAGACCCAGTACTTC. This sequence encodes CASSLLSVAEGETQYF.

This clonotype has just a few counts. This chain uses TRBV27 with TRBJ2-1; 13 bases line up with TRBD2. After removal of 5 bases from V and 3 bases from J, the junction contained 7 bases not matched to a gene. Germline V gene lookup returns CDR1 MNHEY and CDR2 SMNVEV (reference sequence). The CDR3 runs to 17 residues. In DNA form, the CDR3 reads TGTGCCAGCAGTATCGTGACTAGCGGGGGGATCTACAATGAGCAGTTCTTC. Its protein product is CASSIVTSGGIYNEQFF.

This clonotype was recorded a few times. The chain uses TRBV13 and TRBJ1-5, with 12 bases fitting TRBD1. CDR1 and CDR2 (germline): PRHDT, FYEKMQ (reference sequence). J lost 7 bases, V lost 4 bases, and 5 bases had no gene match. The CDR3 is 15 amino acids. The CDR3 DNA reads TGTGCCAGCAGCTCCGGGACAGGGGGCATACAGCCCCAGCATTTT. Its translation: CASSSGTGGIQPQHF.

The chain is built from TRBV27 and TRBJ2-1; 11 positions match TRBD2. The V gene's germline CDR1 is MNHEY and CDR2 SMNVEV (reference sequence). Trimming took 4 bases from V and 7 from J; bases not matched to a gene: 6. The length of the CDR3 is 15 residues. The CDR3 spells CASSSGTSGMNEQFF. CDR3 in DNA: TGTGCCAGCAGTTCCGGGACTAGCGGTATGAATGAGCAGTTCTTC.

This sequence joins TRBV6-1 and TRBJ2-3; 12 bases align to TRBD1. The CDR3 runs 16 residues. Germline CDR1 is MNHNS and CDR2 is SASEGT. V shed 6 bases, J shed 5 bases, and the junction held 9 bases outside the gene matches. The CDR3 reads CASSPNRDRGLDTQYF. The CDR3 bases are TGTGCCAGCAGCCCCAACCGGGACAGGGGGCTAGATACGCAGTATTTT.

This clonotype was found many times. The V gene is TRBV7-9, the J gene TRBJ2-1; D gene unclear. V was cut by 6 bases and J by 1 base, with 10 bases left in between. The CDR3 spans 14 residues. The germline CDR1 and CDR2 sequences are SEHNR and FQNEAQ (reference sequence). CDR3 amino acids: CASSISGSYNEQFF. CDR3 sequence (DNA): TGTGCCAGCAGTATTTCCGGTTCCTACAATGAGCAGTTCTTC.

CDR3 in amino acids: CASSLTSGGAVTQYF. The CDR3 DNA sequence: TGTGCCAGCAGCCTGACTAGCGGGGGGGCAGTGACCCAGTACTTC. The V and J genes are TRBV7-8 and TRBJ2-5; 14 bases are a match to TRBD2. The CDR3 consists of 15 residues. Germline V gene sequence: CDR1 SGHVS, CDR2 FQNEAQ. J was trimmed by 7 bases and V by 5 bases; bases with no gene match: 6. Supplemented by reference TRBV7-8 and TRBJ2-5, the full variable domain reads GAGVSQSPRYKVAKRGQDVALRCDPISGHVSLFWYQQALGQGPEFLTYFQNEAQLDKSGLPSDRFFAERPEGSVSTLKIQRTQQEDSAVYLCASSLTSGGAVTQYFGPGTRLLVL.

This clonotype has more than one count but fewer than ten. This chain joins TRBV5-1 and TRBJ2-1; D is perhaps TRBD2 (5 bases). The CDR3 consists of 16 residues. The V gene's germline CDR1 is SGHRS and CDR2 YFSETQ. Trimming stripped 2 bases from V and 5 bases from J, with 17 bases between. The CDR3 region is CASSLKRVPQNNEQFF. DNA for the CDR3: TGCGCCAGCAGCTTAAAGAGGGTTCCCCAGAACAATGAGCAGTTCTTC.

The J gene is TRBJ1-5, the V gene TRBV3-1; maybe TRBD1 (6 bases). The CDR3 has 14 amino acids. The germline V gene has CDR1 LGHDT and CDR2 YNNKEL (reference sequence). V was shortened by 4 bases and J by 5 bases, with 12 bases between the two germline ends. CDR3 loop: CASSPGGGHQPQHF. The CDR3 DNA reads as TGTGCCAGCAGCCCTGGAGGGGGACATCAGCCCCAGCATTTT.

This clonotype has at least ten counts. CDR3 in DNA: TGTGCCAGCAGTTCACAGGGGTGGGAAGCTTTCTTT. Protein product: CASSSQGWEAFF. The rearrangement joins TRBV12-3 or TRBV12-4 to TRBJ1-1; 7 bases line up with TRBD1. After removal of 4 bases from V and 8 bases from J, the junction contained 4 bases not matched to a gene. The CDR3 covers 12 residues.

The table lists this clonotype with many counts. This chain connects TRBV4-1 to TRBJ2-3; D may be TRBD2 (7 bases). Germline loops: CDR1 MGHRA, CDR2 YSYEKL. The CDR3 has 14 residues. Trimming took 4 bases from V and 4 from J, leaving 12 bases between them. Here the CDR3 reads CASSRGGASDTQYF. For the CDR3, the DNA is TGCGCCAGCAGCCGGGGGGGGGCGTCAGATACGCAGTATTTT.

This clonotype was observed a handful of times. The chain couples TRBV4-1 to TRBJ2-7, with TRBD1 identical over 7 bases. The CDR3 has 15 amino acids. The ends lost 1 base at V and 4 bases at J; junction bases unmatched: 7. Germline CDR1 MGHRA, CDR2 YSYEKL. The CDR3 protein is CASSQAPGGMYEQYF. As DNA, the CDR3 is TGCGCCAGCAGCCAAGCTCCAGGGGGTATGTACGAGCAGTACTTC.

The CDR3 loop reads CASSQEGGLYGYTF. The CDR3 DNA sequence: TGCGCCAGCAGCCAAGAGGGGGGACTCTATGGCTACACCTTC. This rearrangement joins TRBV4-1 to TRBJ1-2, with D possibly being TRBD1 (5 bases). Per the germline V gene, CDR1 is MGHRA and CDR2 is YSYEKL. There are 14 residues in the CDR3. Trimming removed 0 bases from V and 4 bases from J, with 9 bases in between.

This clonotype appeared a few times. This chain's CDR3 is CASTLNDGLAYNEQFF. The CDR3 DNA sequence: TGTGCCAGCACCCTTAACGATGGTCTCGCCTACAATGAGCAGTTCTTC. V usage is TRBV7-6 and J usage is TRBJ2-1, with D unclear. Per the germline V gene, CDR1 is SGHVS and CDR2 is FNYEAQ. The V end lost 7 bases, the J end lost 2 bases, and 18 bases lay between the germline ends. This CDR3 is built from 16 residues.

The chain recombines TRBV7-8 with TRBJ1-1; the D is unclear. Germline V lookup: CDR1 SGHVS, CDR2 FQNEAQ. The CDR3 consists of 13 residues. Trimming took 6 bases from V and 3 from J, leaving 11 bases between them. The CDR3 coding sequence is TGTGCCAGCAGAGGACCCCAGCACACTGAAGCTTTCTTT. Its protein is CASRGPQHTEAFF.

The chain couples TRBV27 to TRBJ1-1; D is perhaps TRBD1 (5 bases). This CDR3 has 15 amino acids. Deletions cut 6 bases from V and 5 bases from J, with 19 bases between. Germline CDR1 and CDR2: MNHEY and SMNVEV (reference sequence). The CDR3 DNA is TGTGCCAGCAGCCTCGCTAGCGGGGGAGGGACTGAAGCTTTCTTT. It translates to CASSLASGGGTEAFF.

This clonotype appeared many times. The chain joins TRBV7-6 to TRBJ2-7, with 12 bases aligning to TRBD2. This CDR3 has 16 amino acids. V dropped 6 bases and J dropped 4; count of bases not matched to a gene: 10. The germline gives CDR1 SGHVS, CDR2 FNYEAQ. The CDR3 DNA reads TGTGCCAGCAGTCCCTGGACTAGCGGGAATGAGTACGAGCAGTACTTC. The encoded protein is CASSPWTSGNEYEQYF.

The V gene is TRBV28, the J gene TRBJ1-2; no reliable D call. Trimming cost V 2 bases and J 6 bases, with 19 bases left between them. There are 16 residues in the CDR3. Germline V lookup: CDR1 MDHEN, CDR2 SYDVKM. The CDR3 DNA is TGTGCCAGCAGTTTAATCCGCCTTCGGGAATCCGATGGCTACACCTTC. Translation: CASSLIRLRESDGYTF.

This clonotype has only a few counts. The chain couples TRBV28 to TRBJ2-1; 9 nucleotides agree with TRBD1. V lost 6 bases, J lost 6 bases, and 12 bases stayed unmatched. Looked up from germline, CDR1 is MDHEN and CDR2 is SYDVKM. The CDR3 spans 16 residues. CDR3 loop: CASSRGQGILRNEQFF. Written as DNA, the CDR3 is TGTGCCAGCAGCCGTGGACAGGGGATACTTCGCAATGAGCAGTTCTTC.

In this sample, this clonotype turned up a few times. V and J are TRBV2 and TRBJ1-2; tentative D call: TRBD1 (5 bases). Trimming removed 3 bases from V and 4 bases from J, with 18 bases in between. Germline CDR1 and CDR2: SNHLY and FYNNEI. The CDR3 is 16 residues long. The chain's CDR3 is CASSDLDSYPLYGYTF. Written as DNA, the CDR3 is TGTGCCAGCAGTGACTTAGACAGCTACCCCCTCTATGGCTACACCTTC. Using reference TRBV2 and TRBJ1-2 for the parts outside the CDR3, the full variable domain is EPEVTQTPSHQVTQMGQEVILRCVPISNHLYFYWYRQILGQKVEFLVSFYNNEISEKSEIFDDQFSVERPDGSNFTLKIRSTKLEDSAMYFCASSDLDSYPLYGYTFGSGTRLTVV.

The chain links TRBV6-2 or TRBV6-3 to TRBJ2-1; D gene uncertain. From germline, CDR1 is MNHEY and CDR2 SVGEGT. The V and J ends lost 0 bases and 2 bases respectively, with 11 bases between them. The CDR3 has 16 residues. The CDR3 spells CASSYSAVRPYNEQFF. CDR3 DNA sequence: TGTGCCAGCAGTTACTCGGCGGTCCGCCCCTACAATGAGCAGTTCTTC.

This clonotype occurred a few times. J is TRBJ2-5 and V is TRBV27; 14 bases are shared with TRBD2. The ends lost 4 bases at V and 4 bases at J; junction bases unmatched: 8. The CDR3 spans 17 residues. CDR1 and CDR2 (germline): MNHEY, SMNVEV (reference sequence). CDR3 amino acids: CASSSTGTSGRLETQYF. The CDR3 nucleotides are TGTGCCAGCAGTTCGACCGGGACTAGCGGGAGATTAGAGACCCAGTACTTC.

The chain combines TRBV25-1 with TRBJ2-1; 9 bases are a match to TRBD2. CDR1 is MGHDK and CDR2 is SYGVNS in the germline V gene. This CDR3 is 15 amino acids long. Trimming removed 1 base from V and 8 bases from J; junction bases left unmatched: 6. CDR3 sequence: CASSESAGGHHEQFF. CDR3 coding DNA: TGTGCCAGCAGTGAATCGGCGGGGGGGCATCATGAGCAGTTCTTC.

In this sample, this clonotype turned up many times. The gene calls are TRBV15 and TRBJ1-4; D unresolved. This CDR3 has 16 residues. V was shortened by 0 bases and J by 6 bases, with 14 bases between the two germline ends. CDR1 and CDR2 from the germline V gene are LNHNV and YYDKDF (reference sequence). CDR3 sequence: CATSRDPGRGDEKLFF. CDR3 nucleotides: TGTGCCACCAGCAGAGATCCGGGCAGAGGTGATGAAAAACTGTTTTTT.

J is TRBJ2-3 and V is TRBV7-9, with D uncertain. The CDR3 is 10 residues long. V gave up 5 bases and J gave up 12 bases, with 9 bases separating them. CDR1 and CDR2 from the germline V gene are SEHNR and FQNEAQ (reference sequence). CDR3 nucleotide sequence: TGTGCCAGCAGCGGCTCGGCCCAGTATTTT. This sequence encodes CASSGSAQYF.

There are many counts of this clonotype. The rearrangement uses TRBV7-3 and TRBJ1-2, with D hard to call. The CDR3 length is 14 residues. V lost 6 bases, J lost 8 bases, and 19 bases lay in between. CDR1 and CDR2 (germline): SGHTA, FQGTGA. CDR3 nucleotide sequence: TGTGCCAGCAGGATGAGCAGCAACTCGGGGGGCTACACCTTC. Its protein product is CASRMSSNSGGYTF.